The rows below give T cell receptor beta chains drawn from one sample of a study of cytomegalovirus exposure and HLA in healthy donors. Method: immunoSEQ multiplex PCR; TCRdb's copy keeps in-frame clones and lacks some. The sample has approximately 200,000 clones, just over 75% seen once. Sequencing was performed on PBMCs. All receptors come from a man younger than 40 in good health and CMV-seronegative. Both conserved end residues are part of each CDR3. The D gene is left open where the match is weak. Clone size is shown for a subset of rows, as once, few, many or a class of expanded clone.

j_gene	abundance	d_gene	v_gene	CDR3aa	CDR3nt
TRBJ1-2	NA	TRBD1	TRBV19	CATRNTGDYGYTF	TGTGCCACCAGAAACACAGGGGACTATGGCTACACCTTC
TRBJ2-7	NA	TRBD2	TRBV27	CASRLPGAGLYEQYF	TGTGCCAGCAGGCTCCCTGGAGCGGGACTCTACGAGCAGTACTTC
TRBJ2-7	NA	NA	TRBV30	CAWSVQGSSYEQYF	TGTGCCTGGAGTGTACAGGGAAGCTCCTACGAGCAGTACTTC
TRBJ1-2	once	TRBD1	TRBV19	CASSTSGTGVAYGYTF	TGTGCCAGTAGTACTTCCGGGACAGGGGTGGCCTATGGCTACACCTTC
TRBJ2-7	NA	TRBD2	TRBV9	CASSVGTGERLAGDHEQYF	TGTGCCAGCAGCGTAGGTACAGGGGAAAGGCTAGCGGGGGACCACGAGCAGTACTTC
TRBJ2-7	NA	NA	TRBV27	CASSFSSRTAGAWEQYF	TGTGCCAGCAGTTTTTCAAGCCGGACGGCGGGGGCTTGGGAGCAGTACTTC
TRBJ2-4	NA	TRBD2	TRBV29-1	CSVAGGRENIQYF	TGCAGCGTTGCGGGGGGGCGTGAAAACATTCAGTACTTC
TRBJ1-5	NA	NA	TRBV7-2	CASSFLGVGQPQHF	TGTGCCAGCAGCTTTTTAGGGGTGGGTCAGCCCCAGCATTTT
TRBJ1-4	NA	TRBD1	TRBV4-1	CASSQDKQGDEKLFF	TGCGCCAGCAGCCAAGATAAACAGGGGGATGAAAAACTGTTTTTT
TRBJ2-7	NA	NA	TRBV9	CASSSGGFSYEQYF	TGTGCCAGCAGCAGTGGCGGTTTTTCCTACGAGCAGTACTTC
TRBJ1-1	NA	NA	TRBV29-1	CSGVLRQNTQAFF	TGCAGCGGGGTCTTAAGACAGAATACTCAAGCTTTCTTT
TRBJ2-5	once	TRBD2	TRBV9	CASSVVGLAGETQYF	TGTGCCAGCAGCGTAGTGGGGCTAGCGGGAGAGACCCAGTACTTC
TRBJ1-4	NA	NA	TRBV5-5	CASSGWDNNEKLFF	TGTGCCAGCAGCGGTTGGGACAATAATGAAAAACTGTTTTTT
TRBJ2-1	NA	NA	TRBV9	CASSGGVANHNEQFF	TGTGCCAGCAGTGGAGGAGTAGCGAACCACAATGAGCAGTTCTTC
TRBJ2-1	NA	TRBD1	TRBV11-2	CASSGETGGYNEQFF	TGTGCCAGCAGCGGAGAGACAGGGGGCTACAATGAGCAGTTCTTC
TRBJ1-2	NA	TRBD1	TRBV6-5	CASSYSGQVRGYTF	TGTGCCAGCAGTTACTCGGGACAGGTCCGAGGCTACACCTTC
TRBJ2-2	NA	TRBD1	TRBV19	CASSIQGQGLGTGELFF	TGTGCCAGTAGCATTCAAGGACAGGGTTTGGGCACCGGGGAGCTGTTTTTT
TRBJ2-1	NA	TRBD1	TRBV6-1	CASRGTGHNEQFF	TGTGCCAGCAGAGGGACAGGCCACAATGAGCAGTTCTTC
TRBJ2-7	NA	TRBD2	TRBV6-6	CASSPTRLAAKYEQYF	TGTGCCAGCAGCCCAACCCGACTAGCGGCGAAATACGAGCAGTACTTC
TRBJ2-2	once	TRBD2	TRBV7-6	CASRRGSTIGELFF	TGTGCCAGCAGGCGGGGGTCGACTATCGGGGAGCTGTTTTTT
TRBJ2-7	NA	TRBD1	TRBV5-4	CASNRDSYEQYF	TGTGCCAGCAACAGGGACAGTTACGAGCAGTACTTC
TRBJ1-1	NA	NA	TRBV7-9	CASSLEGGTEAFF	TGTGCCAGCAGCTTGGAGGGGGGGACTGAAGCTTTCTTT
TRBJ2-1	once	NA	TRBV7-6	CASSFRFSGFYNEQFF	TGTGCCAGCAGCTTCCGCTTTAGCGGCTTCTACAATGAGCAGTTCTTC
TRBJ2-3	NA	TRBD2	TRBV27	CASSGLAGGLVFNTQYF	TGTGCCAGCAGTGGACTAGCGGGAGGGCTCGTTTTCAATACGCAGTATTTT
TRBJ2-1	NA	TRBD2	TRBV5-4	CASSFPGLAGVNEQFF	TGTGCCAGCAGCTTCCCCGGACTAGCGGGAGTAAATGAGCAGTTCTTC
TRBJ2-7	few	NA	TRBV6-1	CASSGTYSSYEQYF	TGTGCCAGCAGCGGAACGTACAGCTCCTACGAGCAGTACTTC
TRBJ1-5	NA	NA	TRBV19	CASSIRGTSNQPQHF	TGTGCCAGTAGTATAAGGGGGACCTCAAATCAGCCCCAGCATTTT
TRBJ2-7	NA	NA	TRBV7-6	CASSFGTSNYEQYF	TGTGCCAGCAGCTTCGGGACTTCCAACTACGAGCAGTACTTC
TRBJ2-1	few	NA	TRBV6-1	CASSEREHNEQFF	TGTGCCAGCAGTGAACGGGAGCACAATGAGCAGTTCTTC
TRBJ2-2	NA	TRBD2	TRBV7-2	CASSNPGLNTGELFF	TGTGCCAGCAGCAACCCGGGACTAAACACCGGGGAGCTGTTTTTT
TRBJ1-4	NA	NA	TRBV7-6	CASSSSRTATNEKLFF	TGTGCCAGCAGCAGTTCAAGGACAGCAACTAATGAAAAACTGTTTTTT
TRBJ1-3	NA	TRBD1	TRBV2	CASSRGQMGNTIYF	TGTGCCAGCAGCCGGGGACAGATGGGAAACACCATATATTTT
TRBJ2-5	NA	TRBD1	TRBV6-1	CASTDLRTGEETQYF	TGTGCCAGCACCGATTTAAGGACAGGGGAAGAGACCCAGTACTTC